This record covers a single TCR beta chain. Its antigen is undetermined. Per germline, CDR1 MGHRA and CDR2 YSYEKL. Germline trimming cut 3 bases from V and 3 bases from J; bases unmatched to any gene: 8. The CDR3 is 15 amino acids. This entry comes from a study of T cell repertoires and HLA-DP antigens. Here immunoSEQ multiplex PCR was the method, and the copy in TCRdb shows in-frame clones only, minus some. This table holds 55,000 to 80,000 clones, around four fifths found once. Findings and limits, study-wide: Clones undetected before culture averaged about 35% against one allele and roughly 53% against the other.

Sequences were obtained from CD4+ T cells from PBMCs. This chain uses TRBV4-1 with TRBJ2-7; 7 nucleotides agree with TRBD1. This sequence was found in a man aged 55 to 70 in good health and CMV-seronegative. In DNA, the CDR3 is TGCGCCAGCAGCCATAATGACGCAGGGGGCTACGAGCAGTACTTC. Its translation: CASSHNDAGGYEQYF.